The clone carrying this TCR beta chain was observed at least ten times. Its antigen is unknown. This entry comes from a study of Graves' ophthalmopathy and Graves' hyperthyroidism. General observations from the study: Forecasting of ophthalmopathy progression by the model achieved 60% to 71% sensitivity and less than 80% specificity.

Trimming removed 0 bases from V and 2 bases from J; junction bases left unmatched: 9. This CDR3 is 16 amino acids long. Germline V CDR1 and CDR2: DFQATT, SNEGSKA (reference sequence). The authors amplified TCR beta CDR3 regions from RNA transcripts. HTBI primers were employed in first-round RT-PCR, then a second-round multiplex PCR followed. TCRdb re-analysed the multiplex PCR reads in MiXCR, keeping a single row per CDR3 protein. The sample comprises hundreds of thousands of distinct CDR3 sequences, 20% to 25% of which are singletons, and under 3.5% rests with the top ten. The PBMCs originated from approximately 10 ml of fresh peripheral blood.

The receptor was derived from a woman younger than 30 with stable Graves' hyperthyroidism. The chain carries TRBV20-1 and TRBJ2-5; 7 bases are a match to TRBD1. Sequenced sample: peripheral blood. CDR3 sequence (DNA): TGCAGTGCTAGAGATCATTTGAGGGACAGACAAGAGACCCAGTACTTC. Its translation: CSARDHLRDRQETQYF.